Listed here is a single T cell receptor beta chain. Its recognized antigen is unknown. No quality values exist for individual bases; no much larger clone is one base distant. V is cut back by 3 bases and J by 5 bases, with 2 bases in the junction unmatched. Sequences SNHLY (CDR1) and FYNNEI (CDR2) are obtained from the germline V gene. From cysteine to phenylalanine, the CDR3 is 15 amino acids long. Only the CDR3 DNA is retained, 45 bases long and in frame from the first base. The data were taken from a study of blood T cells in healthy people across ages (dated by TCRdb to the mid-2010s). Background for the entire study: In model experiments, template switching captured roughly one uniquely barcoded TCR beta cDNA molecule for every two T cells. To track age-related changes in TCR beta repertoire diversity, the study relied on deep sequencing normalized with unique cDNA molecular identifiers. Donors were grouped into four age groups: young (average approximately 15 years), middle-aged (roughly 37), aged (around 60) and long-lived (about 82). To avoid experimental bias, donors of different ages were distributed randomly across sequencing lanes. Using the same blood draw, the study looked at two additional independent replicas of 1 million unique cDNA reads for two donors, one aged 18 to 30 and the other aged 80 or older.

Preparation of the library involved 5' RACE. TCRdb lists the instrument as Illumina HiSeq 2500. A second PCR of about 7 to 12 cycles was run with a J-beta primer mix and a sample-barcoded 5' primer. Each TCR beta cDNA molecule received a unique molecular identifier from a template-switch 5' adaptor carrying 12 random nucleotides. Each sample yielded at least 3 million CDR3-containing paired-end reads. First-strand cDNA was synthesized from all RNA with the Mint cDNA synthesis kit, primed by a TRBC-specific oligonucleotide. All cDNA was treated with uracil-DNA glycosylase and then went through a first 18-cycle PCR with the universal primers M1SS and BC2_uni_R. As for how the authors treated the data: Normalization of each sample was performed by random selection of 1 million high-quality reads, each carrying a distinct molecular identifier. Reads sharing molecular identifiers were discarded rather than binned into consensus sequences. MiTCR, set to a Q25 quality threshold and the strictest error-elimination algorithm, was used for CDR3 identification, clonotype clustering and error correction. A nonparametric unseen species model with Euler transformation was used to estimate a lower bound on total TCR beta diversity. The public reads were run again by TCRdb, first through fastp at Q25 and then through MiXCR, and only productive beta chains were kept. Rows with a matching CDR3 protein are joined into one entry that keeps the most common DNA and genes. The V and J calls reflect TCRdb's pipeline rather than the authors' work. Here the sample has over 600,000 distinct CDR3 sequences; around three fifths occur a single time. Around 25% of the sample goes to the ten largest clones.

Systemically healthy Caucasian individuals from Russia, 39 in total and aged about 6 to 100 years, were included as donors. Each donor gave 8 to 10 milliliters of peripheral blood, drawn into EDTA-treated Vacutainer tubes. PBMCs were isolated by Ficoll-Paque density-gradient centrifugation, with at least 6.5 million obtained per sample. Trizol reagent was used to extract total RNA from PBMCs, with at least 5 micrograms per sample. For every donor, flow cytometry on a PBMC aliquot measured the percentage of naive CD45RAhigh/CD27high T cells. The paper's findings and limits, for the study overall: Conclusive comparison of naive and antigen-experienced compartments was prevented by the profiling of bulk unsorted PBMCs. Estimates of total diversity from one million sequenced T cells were regarded as lower bounds and underestimates. The long-lived group showed more naive CD4+ T cells, fewer expanded clones and increased TCR diversity than the aged group, suggesting age selection. Observed TCR beta diversity per million T cells fell roughly linearly with age, and a significant reduction was already apparent by age about 36. There was a strong correlation between observed TCR beta diversity and the percentage of naive T cells measured by flow cytometry. The CMV infection status of donors was not known, potentially confounding age-related changes in expanded clonotypes.

The clonotype comes from a man in his forties in good health. Recombination joined TRBV2 with TRBJ1-5; TRBD1 fits 12 bases in the junction. Sample: blood. The CDR3 region: CASSEGQGADQPQHF. The DNA sequence follows: TGTGCCAGCAGTGAGGGACAGGGGGCCGATCAGCCCCAGCATTTT. The variable domain in full, with residues beyond the CDR3 obtained from the reference TRBV2 and TRBJ1-5 genes, is EPEVTQTPSHQVTQMGQEVILRCVPISNHLYFYWYRQILGQKVEFLVSFYNNEISEKSEIFDDQFSVERPDGSNFTLKIRSTKLEDSAMYFCASSEGQGADQPQHFGDGTRLSIL.